The 12 T cell receptor beta chains presented below share a single source sample, sequenced in a study of blood T cell repertoires in COVID-19. Using immunoSEQ multiplex PCR, the repertoire was profiled, and TCRdb retains in-frame clones only, with some absent. The sample gives approximately 240,000 clones, around 84% of which show up once; 2.9% is in the top ten. The sample taken for sequencing was peripheral blood. The receptors originated from a man over 45 who had recovered from COVID-19.

V is TRBV18 and J is TRBJ2-1; 9 nucleotides line up with TRBD1. Germline-derived CDR1 and CDR2 are KGHSH and LQKENI. J lost 7 bases, V lost 5 bases, and 15 bases had no gene match. CDR3 length: 17 residues. The CDR3 DNA follows: TGTGCCAGCTCAAGGTCAACTGGGACAGGGAGTTTTAATGAGCAGTTCTTC. This sequence encodes CASSRSTGTGSFNEQFF.

The gene calls are TRBV19 and TRBJ1-3; no clear D gene. Trimming took 0 bases from V and 0 from J, leaving 9 bases between them. The CDR3 length is 16 residues. Germline-derived CDR1 and CDR2 are LNHDA and SQIVND (reference sequence). The CDR3 loop is CASSIDFPSSGNTIYF. The CDR3 DNA sequence: TGTGCCAGTAGTATAGACTTTCCGAGCTCTGGAAACACCATATATTTT.

The chain has TRBV9 and TRBJ2-1; 13 nucleotides line up with TRBD2. V gave up 4 bases and J gave up 6 bases; unmatched junction bases: 4. The CDR3 is 15 residues long. In germline, CDR1 is SGDLS, CDR2 YYNGEE. The chain's CDR3 is CASSPGTSGINEQFF. CDR3 coding DNA: TGTGCCAGCAGCCCCGGGACTAGCGGGATCAATGAGCAGTTCTTC. Combining the CDR3 with reference TRBV9 and TRBJ2-1 gives the whole variable domain DSGVTQTPKHLITATGQRVTLRCSPRSGDLSVYWYQQSLDQGLQFLIQYYNGEERAKGNILERFSAQQFPDLHSELNLSSLELGDSALYFCASSPGTSGINEQFFGPGTRLTVL.

This clone was recorded a few times. The gene calls are TRBV4-1 and TRBJ2-7; D unclear. The CDR3 length is 15 residues. The ends were cut back, 1 base at V and 4 bases at J, with 14 bases in the middle. Germline V CDR1 and CDR2: MGHRA, YSYEKL. The CDR3 DNA follows: TGCGCCAGCAGCCAAGGACCCCCAGGATTATACGAGCAGTACTTC. Translating it yields CASSQGPPGLYEQYF.

The J gene is TRBJ2-7, the V gene TRBV7-2, with a possible D match to TRBD1 (5 bases). V gave up 1 base and J gave up 0 bases, with 13 bases separating them. CDR1 and CDR2 from the germline V gene are SGHTA and FQGNSA. This CDR3 spans 16 amino acids. This CDR3 reads CASSLEGPGSSYEQYF. CDR3 DNA: TGTGCCAGCAGCTTAGAGGGGCCGGGCAGCTCCTACGAGCAGTACTTC.

This clone has a single count. The V and J genes are TRBV25-1 and TRBJ1-1, with 7 bases matching TRBD1. In germline, CDR1 is MGHDK, CDR2 SYGVNS. J gave up 5 bases and V 5 bases, and 17 bases lay outside the gene matches. CDR3 size: 17 residues. CDR3 bases: TGTGCCAGCAGTTCTAGTGCAGGGGGTTTATTTGGTACTGAAGCTTTCTTT. Translated: CASSSSAGGLFGTEAFF.

The chain couples TRBV4-1 to TRBJ1-5; weak D call: TRBD1 (5 bases). The V gene lost 0 bases and the J gene lost 3 bases, with 9 bases spanning the gap. The CDR3 loop spans 15 amino acids. The germline gives CDR1 MGHRA, CDR2 YSYEKL. Here the CDR3 DNA reads TGCGCCAGCAGCCAAGATCGGGGGACCAATCAGCCCCAGCATTTT. Its translation: CASSQDRGTNQPQHF.

The chain employs TRBV6-5 and TRBJ2-7, with a weak D call TRBD1 (6 bases). The V and J ends lost 8 bases and 2 bases respectively, with 19 bases between them. The CDR3 loop spans 15 amino acids. Germline lookup yields CDR1 MNHEY and CDR2 SVGAGI. CDR3 residues: CASHGGTGFTYEQYF. The CDR3 DNA is TGTGCCAGCCATGGGGGCACAGGGTTTACCTACGAGCAGTACTTC.

This clone occurred once. The V and J genes are TRBV6-4 and TRBJ1-2; D call uncertain. This CDR3 has 13 amino acids. V was shortened by 3 bases and J by 4 bases, with 9 bases between the two germline ends. Germline CDR1 is MRHNA and CDR2 is SNTAGT. The CDR3 DNA is TGTGCCAGCAGTGAGCGGCGGGGCTATGGCTACACCTTC. It encodes CASSERRGYGYTF.

The genes are TRBV11-2 and TRBJ1-4; D remains unclear. Trimming removed 7 bases from V and 7 bases from J, with 16 bases in between. Germline CDR1 is SGHAT and CDR2 is FQNNGV. The CDR3 runs to 14 residues. DNA of the CDR3: TGTGCCAGCAAACCGCGGAGTGGAGGTGAAAAACTGTTTTTT. It is translated as CASKPRSGGEKLFF.

V usage is TRBV27 and J usage is TRBJ2-1, with 8 nucleotides matching TRBD2. In germline, CDR1 is MNHEY, CDR2 SMNVEV (reference sequence). Unmatched junction bases numbered 14, after V lost 6 bases and J lost 7 bases. CDR3 length equals 16 residues. CDR3 amino acids: CASRIEVASGWNEQFF. In nucleotides, the CDR3 is TGTGCCAGCAGAATCGAGGTGGCTAGCGGGTGGAATGAGCAGTTCTTC.

V usage is TRBV18 and J usage is TRBJ2-7; weak D call: TRBD1 (5 bases). The CDR3 is 14 residues long. CDR1 is KGHSH and CDR2 is LQKENI in the germline V gene. V lost 4 bases to trimming and J lost 3 bases, with 13 bases between them. CDR3 bases: TGTGCCAGCTCACAGCAGGGTTTTCTCTACGAGCAGTACTTC. Translated: CASSQQGFLYEQYF. The variable domain in full, completed from reference TRBV18 and TRBJ2-7, reads NAGVMQNPRHLVRRRGQEARLRCSPMKGHSHVYWYRQLPEEGLKFMVYLQKENIIDESGMPKERFSAEFPKEGPSILRIQQVVRGDSAAYFCASSQQGFLYEQYFGPGTRLTVT.